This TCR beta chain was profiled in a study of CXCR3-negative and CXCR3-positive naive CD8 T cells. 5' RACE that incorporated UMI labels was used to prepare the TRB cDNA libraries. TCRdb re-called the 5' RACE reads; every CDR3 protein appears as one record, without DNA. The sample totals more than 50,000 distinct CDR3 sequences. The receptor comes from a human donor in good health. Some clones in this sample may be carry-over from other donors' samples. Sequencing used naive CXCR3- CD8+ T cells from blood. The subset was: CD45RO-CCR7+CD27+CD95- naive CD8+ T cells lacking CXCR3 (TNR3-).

CDR3 loop: CSARDEGRPYYEQYF. The V gene is TRBV20-1, the J gene TRBJ2-7; TCRdb selects TRBD2, and the lack of DNA leaves this call unchecked. The CDR3 is 15 residues long. The germline V gene has CDR1 DFQATT and CDR2 SNEGSKA (reference sequence).